These 9 T cell receptor beta chains came from one sample sequenced in a study of shared clonotypes between healthy human individuals. The repertoire was sequenced with immunoSEQ multiplex PCR; TCRdb's copy has only in-frame clones and lacks some. The sample has 2 million to 2.5 million clones, 92% seen once. The sequenced sample consisted of naive CD4+ T cells from PBMCs. Subset: CD45RA+ positively selected. These receptors were obtained from a young man in good health. Some clones in this sample may be carry-over from other donors' samples.

The chain joins TRBV11-2 to TRBJ1-2; D is perhaps TRBD1 (6 bases). Germline-derived CDR1 and CDR2 are SGHAT and FQNNGV. This CDR3 spans 15 amino acids. Trimming removed 6 bases at V and 4 bases at J, with 18 bases between. CDR3 amino acids: CASSLERQGSYGYTF. In DNA form, the CDR3 reads TGTGCCAGCAGTCTCGAGCGGCAGGGGAGCTATGGCTACACCTTC.

The chain links TRBV10-1 to TRBJ2-7; TRBD2 aligns across 10 bases. This CDR3 has 13 residues. V lost 5 bases to trimming and J lost 6 bases; unmatched junction nucleotides: 4. CDR1 and CDR2 from the germline V gene are WNHNN and SYGVQD (reference sequence). The CDR3 is CASSRRTSGEQYF. CDR3 nucleotide sequence: TGCGCCAGCAGTCGTAGGACTAGCGGCGAGCAGTACTTC.

The CDR3 bases are TGTGCCAGTAGTATGGGACTAGCGGGGACCACAGATACGCAGTATTTT. Translated: CASSMGLAGTTDTQYF. The rearrangement uses TRBV19 and TRBJ2-3, with 13 nucleotides matching TRBD2. Per the germline V gene, CDR1 is LNHDA and CDR2 is SQIVND (reference sequence). This CDR3 region has 16 residues. Trimming at V came to 3 bases and at J to 2 bases, leaving 2 bases not matched to a gene.

The chain couples TRBV11-3 to TRBJ1-3; no reliable D call. The V end was cut by 4 bases, the J end by 0 bases, with 7 bases between. The germline V gene encodes CDR1 SGHNT and CDR2 YENEEA. There are 14 residues in the CDR3. CDR3 sequence (DNA): TGTGCCAGCAGCTCAGCAAGCTCTGGAAACACCATATATTTT. Translated: CASSSASSGNTIYF.

This clone was detected only a few times. The chain carries TRBV4-1 and TRBJ1-5; TRBD1 matches 10 bases. Unmatched junction bases numbered 4, after V lost 0 bases and J lost 2 bases. The CDR3 totals 17 residues. Per the germline V gene, CDR1 is MGHRA and CDR2 is YSYEKL. The CDR3 is CASSQEAGQGRNQPQHF. The CDR3 region has the DNA TGCGCCAGCAGCCAAGAGGCGGGACAGGGGCGCAATCAGCCCCAGCATTTT.

This chain connects TRBV4-3 to TRBJ2-7; possibly TRBD1 for D (6 bases). The CDR3 loop spans 14 amino acids. The germline V gene encodes CDR1 LGHNA and CDR2 YSLEER. Trimming took off 0 bases at V and 8 bases at J, with 14 bases between the two ends. The CDR3 DNA is TGCGCCAGCAGCCAAGATAAACAGGGTCCTCAGCAGTACTTC. This sequence encodes CASSQDKQGPQQYF.

This clone was seen only a few times. This chain uses TRBV10-3 with TRBJ2-2; weak D call: TRBD2 (6 bases). The CDR3 is 11 amino acids. Trimming shortened V by 11 bases and J by 4 bases, and 8 bases separated the two germline ends. Germline CDR1 reads ENHRY; CDR2 reads SYGVKD. CDR3 nucleotides: TGTGCCGGAGCGGGCACCGGGGAGCTGTTTTTT. Translation gives CAGAGTGELFF.

This sequence joins TRBV7-2 and TRBJ2-5; possible D gene TRBD1, 5 bases. V lost 5 bases to trimming and J lost 5 bases, with 21 bases between them. CDR1 is SGHTA and CDR2 is FQGNSA in the germline V gene. The CDR3 covers 16 residues. CDR3: CASSVRRSGILETQYF. CDR3 in DNA: TGTGCCAGCAGCGTTAGAAGGTCAGGGATTTTGGAGACCCAGTACTTC.

This chain joins TRBV25-1 and TRBJ2-4; D possibly corresponds to TRBD2 (5 bases). The germline V gene encodes CDR1 MGHDK and CDR2 SYGVNS. The CDR3 totals 14 residues. The ends were cut back, 3 bases at V and 1 base at J, with 7 bases in the middle. The DNA for the CDR3 is TGTGCCAGCAGTGATTCGGGGGCCAAAAACATTCAGTACTTC. This codes for CASSDSGAKNIQYF.